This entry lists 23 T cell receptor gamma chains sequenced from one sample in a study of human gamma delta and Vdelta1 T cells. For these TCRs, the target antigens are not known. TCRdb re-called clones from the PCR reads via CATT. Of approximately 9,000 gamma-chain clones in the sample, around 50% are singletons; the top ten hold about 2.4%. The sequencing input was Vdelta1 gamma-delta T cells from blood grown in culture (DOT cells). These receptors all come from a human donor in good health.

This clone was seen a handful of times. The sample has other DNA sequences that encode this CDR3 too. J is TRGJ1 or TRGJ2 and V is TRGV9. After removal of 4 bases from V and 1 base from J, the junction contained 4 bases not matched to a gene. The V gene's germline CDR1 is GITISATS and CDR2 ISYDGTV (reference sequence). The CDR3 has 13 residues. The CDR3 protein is CALWDQNYYKKLF. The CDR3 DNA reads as TGTGCCTTGTGGGACCAAAATTATTATAAGAAACTCTTT.

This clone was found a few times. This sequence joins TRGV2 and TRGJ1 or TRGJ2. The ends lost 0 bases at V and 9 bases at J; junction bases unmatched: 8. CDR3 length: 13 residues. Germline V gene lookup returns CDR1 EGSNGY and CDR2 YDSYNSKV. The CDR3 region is CATWDGLGLKKLF. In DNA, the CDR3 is TGTGCCACCTGGGACGGGCTGGGGCTTAAGAAACTCTTT.

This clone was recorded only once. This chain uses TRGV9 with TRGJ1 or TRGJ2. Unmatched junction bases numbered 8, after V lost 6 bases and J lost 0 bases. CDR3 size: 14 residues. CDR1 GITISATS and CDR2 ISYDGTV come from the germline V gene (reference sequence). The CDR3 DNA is TGTGCCTTGTGGAGATATTCGAATTATTATAAGAAACTCTTT. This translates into CALWRYSNYYKKLF.

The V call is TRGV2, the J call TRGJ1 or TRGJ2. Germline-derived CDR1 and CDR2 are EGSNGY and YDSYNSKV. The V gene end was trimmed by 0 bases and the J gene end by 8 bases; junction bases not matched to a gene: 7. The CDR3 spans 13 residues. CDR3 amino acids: CATWDGRPHKKLF. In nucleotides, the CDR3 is TGTGCCACCTGGGACGGGAGGCCCCATAAGAAACTCTTT.

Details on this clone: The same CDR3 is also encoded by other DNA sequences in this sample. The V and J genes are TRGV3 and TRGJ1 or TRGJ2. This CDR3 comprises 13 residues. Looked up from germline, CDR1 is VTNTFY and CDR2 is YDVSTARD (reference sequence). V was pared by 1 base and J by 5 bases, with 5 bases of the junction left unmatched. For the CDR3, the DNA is TGTGCCACCTGGGACAGACCACATTATAAGAAACTCTTT. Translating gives CATWDRPHYKKLF.

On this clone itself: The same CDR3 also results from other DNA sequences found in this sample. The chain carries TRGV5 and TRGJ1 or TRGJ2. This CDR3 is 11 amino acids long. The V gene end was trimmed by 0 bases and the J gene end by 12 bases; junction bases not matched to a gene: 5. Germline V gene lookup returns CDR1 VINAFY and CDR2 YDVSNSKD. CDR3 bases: TGTGCCACCTGGGACAGGCTGGGGAAACTCTTT. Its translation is CATWDRLGKLF.

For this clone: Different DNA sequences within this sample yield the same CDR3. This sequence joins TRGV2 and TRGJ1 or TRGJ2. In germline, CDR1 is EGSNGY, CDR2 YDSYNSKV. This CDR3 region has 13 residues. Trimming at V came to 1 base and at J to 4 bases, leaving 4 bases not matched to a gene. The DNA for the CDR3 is TGTGCCACCTGGGACGGTGTGTATTATAAGAAACTCTTT. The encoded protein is CATWDGVYYKKLF.

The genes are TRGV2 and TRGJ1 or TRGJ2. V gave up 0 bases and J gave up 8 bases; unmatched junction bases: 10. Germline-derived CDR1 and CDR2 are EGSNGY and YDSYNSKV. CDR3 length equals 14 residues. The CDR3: CATWDGPLDDKKLF. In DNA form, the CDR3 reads TGTGCCACCTGGGACGGGCCGTTGGACGATAAGAAACTCTTT.

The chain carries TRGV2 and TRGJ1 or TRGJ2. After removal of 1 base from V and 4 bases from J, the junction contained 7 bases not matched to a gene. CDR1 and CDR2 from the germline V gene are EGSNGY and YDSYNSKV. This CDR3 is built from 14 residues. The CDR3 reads CATWDGLPYYKKLF. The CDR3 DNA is TGTGCCACCTGGGACGGTCTTCCATATTATAAGAAACTCTTT.

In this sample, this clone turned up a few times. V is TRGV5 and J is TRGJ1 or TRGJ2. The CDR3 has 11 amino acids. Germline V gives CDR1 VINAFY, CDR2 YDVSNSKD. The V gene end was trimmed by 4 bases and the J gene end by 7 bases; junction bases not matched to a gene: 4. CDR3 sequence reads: CATWEGYKKLF. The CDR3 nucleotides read TGTGCCACCTGGGAGGGCTATAAGAAACTCTTT.

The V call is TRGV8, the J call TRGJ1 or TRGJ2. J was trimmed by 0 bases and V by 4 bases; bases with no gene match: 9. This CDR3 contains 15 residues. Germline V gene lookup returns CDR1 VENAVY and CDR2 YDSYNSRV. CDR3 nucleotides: TGTGCCACCTGGGACCGCCTGGCGAATTATTATAAGAAACTCTTT. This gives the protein CATWDRLANYYKKLF.

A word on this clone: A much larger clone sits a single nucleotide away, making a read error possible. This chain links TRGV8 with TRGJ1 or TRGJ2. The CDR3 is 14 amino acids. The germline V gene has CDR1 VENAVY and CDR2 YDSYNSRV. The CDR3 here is CATWDTVAHYKNLF. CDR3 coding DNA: TGTGCCACCTGGGATACGGTCGCTCATTATAAGAACCTCTTT.

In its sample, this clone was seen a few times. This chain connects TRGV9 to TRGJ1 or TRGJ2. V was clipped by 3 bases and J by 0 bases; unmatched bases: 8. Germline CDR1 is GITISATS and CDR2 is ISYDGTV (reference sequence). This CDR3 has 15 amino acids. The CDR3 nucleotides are TGTGCCTTGTGGGAGCCTGGAGGGAATTATTATAAGAAACTCTTT. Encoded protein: CALWEPGGNYYKKLF.

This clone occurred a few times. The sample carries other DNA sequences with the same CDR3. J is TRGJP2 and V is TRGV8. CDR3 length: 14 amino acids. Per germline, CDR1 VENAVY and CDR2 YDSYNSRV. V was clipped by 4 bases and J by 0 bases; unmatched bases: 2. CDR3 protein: CATWEDSSDWIKTF. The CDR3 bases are TGTGCCACCTGGGAGGATAGTAGTGATTGGATCAAGACGTTT.

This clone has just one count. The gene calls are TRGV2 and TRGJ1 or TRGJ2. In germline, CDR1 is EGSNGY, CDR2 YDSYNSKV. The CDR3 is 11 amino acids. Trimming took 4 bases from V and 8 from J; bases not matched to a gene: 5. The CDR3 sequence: CATWDSHKKLF. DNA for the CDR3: TGTGCCACCTGGGATTCCCATAAGAAACTCTTT.

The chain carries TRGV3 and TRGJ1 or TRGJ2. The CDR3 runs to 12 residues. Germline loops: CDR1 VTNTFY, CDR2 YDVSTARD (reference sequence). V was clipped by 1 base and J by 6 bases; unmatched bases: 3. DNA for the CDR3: TGTGCCACCTGGGACAGACCTTATAAGAAACTCTTT. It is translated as CATWDRPYKKLF.

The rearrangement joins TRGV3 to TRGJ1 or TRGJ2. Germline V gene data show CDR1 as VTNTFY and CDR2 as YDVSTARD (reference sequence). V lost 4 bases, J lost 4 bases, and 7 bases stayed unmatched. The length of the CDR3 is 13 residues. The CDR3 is CATWDREYYKKLF. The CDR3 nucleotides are TGTGCCACCTGGGATAGGGAATATTATAAGAAACTCTTT.

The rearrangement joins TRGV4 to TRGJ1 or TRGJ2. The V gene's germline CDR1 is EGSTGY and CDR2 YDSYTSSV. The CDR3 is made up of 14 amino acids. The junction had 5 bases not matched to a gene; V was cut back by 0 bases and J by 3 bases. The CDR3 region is CATWDGPAYYKKLF. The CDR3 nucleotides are TGTGCCACCTGGGATGGGCCGGCTTATTATAAGAAACTCTTT.

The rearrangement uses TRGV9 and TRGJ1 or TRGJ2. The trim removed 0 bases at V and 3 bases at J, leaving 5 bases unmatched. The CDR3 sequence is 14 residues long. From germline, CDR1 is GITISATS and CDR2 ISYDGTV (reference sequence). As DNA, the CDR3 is TGTGCCTTGTGGGAGGTGTCTACTTATTATAAGAAACTCTTT. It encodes CALWEVSTYYKKLF.

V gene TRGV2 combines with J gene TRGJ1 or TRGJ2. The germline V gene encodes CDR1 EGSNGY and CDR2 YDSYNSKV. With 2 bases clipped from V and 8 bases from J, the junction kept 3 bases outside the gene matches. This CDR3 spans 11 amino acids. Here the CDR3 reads CATWDANKKLF. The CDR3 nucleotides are TGTGCCACCTGGGACGCCAATAAGAAACTCTTT.

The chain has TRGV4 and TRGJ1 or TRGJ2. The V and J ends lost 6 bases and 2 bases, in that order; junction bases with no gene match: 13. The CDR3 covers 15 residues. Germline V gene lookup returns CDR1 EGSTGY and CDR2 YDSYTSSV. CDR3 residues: CATWPPDGDYYKKLF. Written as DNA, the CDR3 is TGTGCCACCTGGCCCCCAGATGGGGATTATTATAAGAAACTCTTT.

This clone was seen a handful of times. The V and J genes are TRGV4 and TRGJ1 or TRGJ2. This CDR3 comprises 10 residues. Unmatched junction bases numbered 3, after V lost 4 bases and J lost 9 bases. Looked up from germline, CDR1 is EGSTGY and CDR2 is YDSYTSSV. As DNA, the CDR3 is TGTGCCACCTGGGAAACTAAGAAACTCTTT. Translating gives CATWETKKLF.

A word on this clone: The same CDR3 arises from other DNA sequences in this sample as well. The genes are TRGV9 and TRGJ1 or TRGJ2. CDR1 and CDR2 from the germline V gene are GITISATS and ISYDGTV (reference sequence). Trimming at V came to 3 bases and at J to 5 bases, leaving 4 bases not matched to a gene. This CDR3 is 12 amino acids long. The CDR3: CALWESDYKKLF. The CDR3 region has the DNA TGTGCCTTGTGGGAGTCCGATTATAAGAAACTCTTT.